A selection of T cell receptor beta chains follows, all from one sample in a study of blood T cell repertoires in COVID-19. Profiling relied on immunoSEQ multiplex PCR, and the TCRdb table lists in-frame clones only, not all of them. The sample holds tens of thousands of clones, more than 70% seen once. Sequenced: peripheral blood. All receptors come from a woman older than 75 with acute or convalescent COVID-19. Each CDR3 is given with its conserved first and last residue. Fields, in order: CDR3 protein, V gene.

CDR3 protein: CASSPDRGSYEQYF; V gene: TRBV6-5
CDR3 protein: CASIRTGTGPYNEQFF; V gene: TRBV19
CDR3 protein: CASSYHPGGGYNEQFF; V gene: TRBV6-2/TRBV6-3
CDR3 protein: CSVGQSTDTQYF; V gene: TRBV29-1
CDR3 protein: CASSFTGTGGGQPQHF; V gene: TRBV2
CDR3 protein: CASSQGGDPQETQYF; V gene: TRBV3-1/TRBV3-2
CDR3 protein: CASSLKGDSPLHF; V gene: TRBV14
CDR3 protein: CASKVPGSNQPQHF; V gene: TRBV19
CDR3 protein: CASSSGQGHNYGYTF; V gene: TRBV6-2/TRBV6-3
CDR3 protein: CASSQFSDTQYF; V gene: TRBV3-1/TRBV3-2
CDR3 protein: CASSSLQGAVGWTEAFF; V gene: TRBV28
CDR3 protein: CASSQDPQGARELFF; V gene: TRBV3-1/TRBV3-2
CDR3 protein: CASIRTGDNTEAFF; V gene: TRBV6-6
CDR3 protein: CASKRSRGTDTQYF; V gene: TRBV27
CDR3 protein: CASSYSPSTGERFF; V gene: TRBV6-2/TRBV6-3
CDR3 protein: CASTERERTDTQYF; V gene: TRBV21-1
CDR3 protein: CASSPFDRAVEAFF; V gene: TRBV3-1/TRBV3-2
CDR3 protein: CASSSDRPSYNEQFF; V gene: TRBV7-2